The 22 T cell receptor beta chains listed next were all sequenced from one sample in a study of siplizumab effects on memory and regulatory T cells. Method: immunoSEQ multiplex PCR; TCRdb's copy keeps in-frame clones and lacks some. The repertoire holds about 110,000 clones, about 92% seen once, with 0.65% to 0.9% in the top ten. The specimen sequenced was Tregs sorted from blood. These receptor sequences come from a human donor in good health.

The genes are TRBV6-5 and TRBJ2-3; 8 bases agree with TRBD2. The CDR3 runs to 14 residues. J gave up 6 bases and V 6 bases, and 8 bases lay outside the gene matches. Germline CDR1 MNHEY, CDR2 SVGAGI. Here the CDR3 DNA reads TGTGCCAGCAGACTAAGCGGGAGTTGGGATACGCAGTATTTT. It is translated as CASRLSGSWDTQYF.

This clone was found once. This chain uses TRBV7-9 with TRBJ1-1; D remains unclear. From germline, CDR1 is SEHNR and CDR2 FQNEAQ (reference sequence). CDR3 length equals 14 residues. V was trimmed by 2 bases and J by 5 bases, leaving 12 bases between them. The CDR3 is CASSLQTFWTEAFF. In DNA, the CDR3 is TGTGCCAGCAGCTTACAAACTTTCTGGACTGAAGCTTTCTTT. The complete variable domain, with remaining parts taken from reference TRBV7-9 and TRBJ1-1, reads DTGVSQNPRHKITKRGQNVTFRCDPISEHNRLYWYRQTLGQGPEFLTYFQNEAQLEKSRLLSDRFSAERPKGSFSTLEIQRTEQGDSAMYLCASSLQTFWTEAFFGQGTRLTVV.

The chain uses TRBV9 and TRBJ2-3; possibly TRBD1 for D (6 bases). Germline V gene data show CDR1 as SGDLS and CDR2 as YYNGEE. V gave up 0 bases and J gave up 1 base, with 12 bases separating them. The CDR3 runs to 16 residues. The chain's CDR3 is CASSVVVRGGTDTQYF. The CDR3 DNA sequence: TGTGCCAGCAGCGTAGTAGTCAGGGGTGGCACAGATACGCAGTATTTT. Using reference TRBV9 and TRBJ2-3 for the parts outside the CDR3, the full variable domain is DSGVTQTPKHLITATGQRVTLRCSPRSGDLSVYWYQQSLDQGLQFLIQYYNGEERAKGNILERFSAQQFPDLHSELNLSSLELGDSALYFCASSVVVRGGTDTQYFGPGTRLTVL.

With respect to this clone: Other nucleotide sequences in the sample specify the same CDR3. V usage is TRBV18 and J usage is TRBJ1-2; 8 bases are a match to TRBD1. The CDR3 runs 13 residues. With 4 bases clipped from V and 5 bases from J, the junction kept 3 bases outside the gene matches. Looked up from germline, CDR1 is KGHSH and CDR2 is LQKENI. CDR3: CASSLGQDYGYTF. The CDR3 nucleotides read TGTGCCAGCTCACTGGGACAGGATTATGGCTACACCTTC.

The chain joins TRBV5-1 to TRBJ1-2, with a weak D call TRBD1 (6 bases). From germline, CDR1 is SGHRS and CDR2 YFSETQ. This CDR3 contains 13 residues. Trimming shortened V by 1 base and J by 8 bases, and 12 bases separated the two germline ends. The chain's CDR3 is CASSLTGGEGYTF. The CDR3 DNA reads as TGCGCCAGCAGCTTGACCGGGGGCGAAGGCTACACCTTC.

CDR3 region: CASGPTGRPETQYF. CDR3 DNA sequence: TGTGCTAGTGGTCCCACAGGGAGGCCTGAGACCCAGTACTTC. The chain links TRBV12-5 to TRBJ2-5; D tentatively reads TRBD1 or TRBD2 (6 bases each). Germline CDR1 reads LGHNT; CDR2 reads FRNRAP. CDR3 length: 14 amino acids. The ends were cut back, 5 bases at V and 5 bases at J, with 15 bases in the middle.

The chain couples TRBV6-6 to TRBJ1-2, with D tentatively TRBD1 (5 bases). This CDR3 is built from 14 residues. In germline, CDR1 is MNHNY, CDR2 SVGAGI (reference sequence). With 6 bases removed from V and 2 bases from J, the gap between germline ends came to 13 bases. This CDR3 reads CASSGTYPNYGYTF. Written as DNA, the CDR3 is TGTGCCAGCAGCGGGACCTACCCAAACTATGGCTACACCTTC.

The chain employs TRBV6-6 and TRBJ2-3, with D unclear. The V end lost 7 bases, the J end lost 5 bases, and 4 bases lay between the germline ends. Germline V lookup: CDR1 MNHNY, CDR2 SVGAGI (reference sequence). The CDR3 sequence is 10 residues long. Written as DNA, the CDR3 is TGTGCCAGCAAGGGAGATACGCAGTATTTT. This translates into CASKGDTQYF.

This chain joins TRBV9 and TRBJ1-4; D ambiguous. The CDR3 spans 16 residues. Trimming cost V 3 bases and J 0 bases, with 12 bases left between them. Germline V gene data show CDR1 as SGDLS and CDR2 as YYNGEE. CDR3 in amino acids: CASSARHSATNEKLFF. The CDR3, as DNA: TGTGCCAGCAGCGCTCGACACAGTGCAACTAATGAAAAACTGTTTTTT.

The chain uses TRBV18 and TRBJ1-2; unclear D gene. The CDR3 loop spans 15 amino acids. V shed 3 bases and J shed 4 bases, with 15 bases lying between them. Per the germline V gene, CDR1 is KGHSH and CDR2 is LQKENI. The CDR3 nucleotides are TGTGCCAGCTCACCGCGGACCTTCCCGGGCTATGGCTACACCTTC. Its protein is CASSPRTFPGYGYTF.

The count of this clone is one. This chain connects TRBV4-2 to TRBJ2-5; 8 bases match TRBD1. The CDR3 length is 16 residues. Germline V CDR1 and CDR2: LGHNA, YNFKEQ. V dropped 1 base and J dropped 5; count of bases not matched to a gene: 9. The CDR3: CASSQVHGQGLETQYF. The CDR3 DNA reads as TGTGCCAGCAGCCAAGTGCACGGACAGGGTTTGGAGACCCAGTACTTC.

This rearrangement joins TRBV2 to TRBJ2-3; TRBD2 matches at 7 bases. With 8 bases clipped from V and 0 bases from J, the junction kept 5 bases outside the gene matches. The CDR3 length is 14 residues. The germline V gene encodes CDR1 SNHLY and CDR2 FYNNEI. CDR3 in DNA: TGTGCCAGCGGACTAGAGGGGAGCACAGATACGCAGTATTTT. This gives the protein CASGLEGSTDTQYF. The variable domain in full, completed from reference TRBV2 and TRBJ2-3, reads EPEVTQTPSHQVTQMGQEVILRCVPISNHLYFYWYRQILGQKVEFLVSFYNNEISEKSEIFDDQFSVERPDGSNFTLKIRSTKLEDSAMYFCASGLEGSTDTQYFGPGTRLTVL.

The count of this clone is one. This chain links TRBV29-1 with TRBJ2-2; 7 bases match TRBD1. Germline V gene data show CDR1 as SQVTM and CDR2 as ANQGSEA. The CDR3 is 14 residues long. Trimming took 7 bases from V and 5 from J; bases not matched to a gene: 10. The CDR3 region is CSGRQGTATGELFF. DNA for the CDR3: TGCAGCGGGCGGCAGGGGACAGCTACCGGGGAGCTGTTTTTT.

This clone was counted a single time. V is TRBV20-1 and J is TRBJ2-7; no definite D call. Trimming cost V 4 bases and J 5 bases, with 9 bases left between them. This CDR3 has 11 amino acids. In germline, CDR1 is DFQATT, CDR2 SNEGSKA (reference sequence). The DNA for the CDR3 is TGCAGTGCTAACGGGCCACACGAGCAGTACTTC. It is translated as CSANGPHEQYF.

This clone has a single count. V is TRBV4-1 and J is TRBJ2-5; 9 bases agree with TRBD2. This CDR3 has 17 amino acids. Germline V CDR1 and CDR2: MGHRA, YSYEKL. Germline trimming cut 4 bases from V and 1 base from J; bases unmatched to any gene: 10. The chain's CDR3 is CASSPTGLAGLQETQYF. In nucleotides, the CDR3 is TGCGCCAGCAGCCCTACCGGGCTAGCGGGGCTCCAAGAGACCCAGTACTTC.

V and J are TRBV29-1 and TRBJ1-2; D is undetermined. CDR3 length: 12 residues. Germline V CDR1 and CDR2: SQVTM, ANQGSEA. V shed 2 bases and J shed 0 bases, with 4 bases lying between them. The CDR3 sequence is CSVESPNYGYTF. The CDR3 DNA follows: TGCAGCGTTGAATCGCCTAACTATGGCTACACCTTC.

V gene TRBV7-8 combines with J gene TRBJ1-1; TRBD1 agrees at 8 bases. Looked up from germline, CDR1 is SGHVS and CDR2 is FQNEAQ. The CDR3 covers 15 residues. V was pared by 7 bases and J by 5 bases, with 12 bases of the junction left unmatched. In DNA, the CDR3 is TGTGCCAGCACCAGAGACAGGGGCTCGGGGACTGAAGCTTTCTTT. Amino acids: CASTRDRGSGTEAFF.

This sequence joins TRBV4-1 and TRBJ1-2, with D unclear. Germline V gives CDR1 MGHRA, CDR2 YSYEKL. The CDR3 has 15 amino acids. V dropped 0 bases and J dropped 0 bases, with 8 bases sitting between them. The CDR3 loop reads CASSQEAVTNYGYTF. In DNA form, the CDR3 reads TGCGCCAGCAGCCAAGAAGCTGTCACTAACTATGGCTACACCTTC.

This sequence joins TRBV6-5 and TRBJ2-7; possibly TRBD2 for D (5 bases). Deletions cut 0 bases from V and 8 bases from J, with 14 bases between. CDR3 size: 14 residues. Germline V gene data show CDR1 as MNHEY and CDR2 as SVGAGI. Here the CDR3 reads CASSYSGNSAKQYF. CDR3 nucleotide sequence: TGTGCCAGCAGTTACTCGGGAAATAGCGCAAAGCAGTACTTC.

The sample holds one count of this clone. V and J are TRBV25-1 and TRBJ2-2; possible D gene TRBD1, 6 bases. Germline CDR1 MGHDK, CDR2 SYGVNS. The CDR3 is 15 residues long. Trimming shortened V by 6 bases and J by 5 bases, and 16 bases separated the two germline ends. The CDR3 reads CASSLQGRETGELFF. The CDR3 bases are TGTGCCAGCAGCCTCCAGGGGCGCGAAACCGGGGAGCTGTTTTTT.

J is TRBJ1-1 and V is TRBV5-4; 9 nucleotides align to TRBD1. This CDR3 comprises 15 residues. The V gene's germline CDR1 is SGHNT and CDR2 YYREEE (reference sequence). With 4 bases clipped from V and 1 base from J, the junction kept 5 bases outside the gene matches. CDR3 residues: CASSPTGGENTEAFF. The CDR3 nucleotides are TGTGCCAGCAGCCCGACAGGGGGGGAGAACACTGAAGCTTTCTTT.

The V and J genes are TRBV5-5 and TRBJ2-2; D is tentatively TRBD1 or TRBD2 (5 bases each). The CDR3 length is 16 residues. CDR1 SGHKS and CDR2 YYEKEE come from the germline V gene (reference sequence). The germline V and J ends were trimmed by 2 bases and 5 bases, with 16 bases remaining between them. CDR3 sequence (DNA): TGTGCCAGCAGCTTAATTACGGGGCCGCTGACCGGGGAGCTGTTTTTT. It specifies CASSLITGPLTGELFF. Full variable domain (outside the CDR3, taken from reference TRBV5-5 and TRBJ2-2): DAGVTQSPTHLIKTRGQQVTLRCSPISGHKSVSWYQQVLGQGPQFIFQYYEKEERGRGNFPDRFSARQFPNYSSELNVNALLLGDSALYLCASSLITGPLTGELFFGEGSRLTVL.